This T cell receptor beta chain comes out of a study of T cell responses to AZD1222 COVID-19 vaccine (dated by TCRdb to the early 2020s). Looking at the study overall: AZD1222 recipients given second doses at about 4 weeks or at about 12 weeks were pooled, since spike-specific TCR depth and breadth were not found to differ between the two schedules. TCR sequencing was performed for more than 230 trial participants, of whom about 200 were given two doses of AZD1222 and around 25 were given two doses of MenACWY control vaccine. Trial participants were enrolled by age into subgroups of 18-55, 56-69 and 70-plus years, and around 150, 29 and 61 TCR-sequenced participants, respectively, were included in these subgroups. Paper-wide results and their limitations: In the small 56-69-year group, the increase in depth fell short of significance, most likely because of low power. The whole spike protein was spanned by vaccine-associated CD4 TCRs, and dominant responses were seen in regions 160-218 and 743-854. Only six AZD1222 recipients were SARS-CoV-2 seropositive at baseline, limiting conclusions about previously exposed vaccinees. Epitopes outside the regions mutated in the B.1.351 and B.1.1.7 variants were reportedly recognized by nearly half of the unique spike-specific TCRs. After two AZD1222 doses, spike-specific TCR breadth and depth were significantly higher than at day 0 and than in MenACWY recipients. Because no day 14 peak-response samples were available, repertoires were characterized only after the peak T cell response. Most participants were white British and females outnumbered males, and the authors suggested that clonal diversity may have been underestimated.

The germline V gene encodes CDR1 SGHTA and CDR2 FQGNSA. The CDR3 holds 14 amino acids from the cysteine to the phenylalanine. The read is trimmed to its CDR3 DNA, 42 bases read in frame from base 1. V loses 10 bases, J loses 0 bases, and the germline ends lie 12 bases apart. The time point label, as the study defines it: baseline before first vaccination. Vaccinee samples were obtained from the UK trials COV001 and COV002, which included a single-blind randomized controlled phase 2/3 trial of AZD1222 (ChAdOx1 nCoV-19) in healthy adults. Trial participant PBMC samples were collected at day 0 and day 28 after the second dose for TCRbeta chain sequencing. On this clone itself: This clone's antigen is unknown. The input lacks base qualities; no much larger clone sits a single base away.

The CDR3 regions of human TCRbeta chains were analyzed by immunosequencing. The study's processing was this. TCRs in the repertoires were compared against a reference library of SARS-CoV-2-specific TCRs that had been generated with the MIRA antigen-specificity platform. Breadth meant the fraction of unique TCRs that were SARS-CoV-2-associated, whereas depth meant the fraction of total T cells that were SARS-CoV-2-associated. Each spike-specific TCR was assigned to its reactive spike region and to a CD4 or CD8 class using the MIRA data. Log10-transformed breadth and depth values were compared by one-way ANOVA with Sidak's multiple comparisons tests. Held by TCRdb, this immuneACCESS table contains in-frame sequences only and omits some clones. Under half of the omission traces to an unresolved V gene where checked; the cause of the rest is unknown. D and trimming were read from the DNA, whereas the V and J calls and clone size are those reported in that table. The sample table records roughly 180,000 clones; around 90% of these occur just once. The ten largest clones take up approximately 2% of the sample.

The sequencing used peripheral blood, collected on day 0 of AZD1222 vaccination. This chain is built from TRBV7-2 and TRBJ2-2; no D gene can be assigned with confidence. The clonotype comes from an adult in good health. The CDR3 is CANLGRTNTGELFF. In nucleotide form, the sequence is TGTGCCAACCTCGGACGTACGAACACCGGGGAGCTGTTTTTT. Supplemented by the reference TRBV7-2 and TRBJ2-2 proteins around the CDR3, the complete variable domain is GAGVSQSPSNKVTEKGKDVELRCDPISGHTALYWYRQSLGQGLEFLIYFQGNSAPDKSGLPSDRFSAERTGGSVSTLTIQRTQQEDSAVYLCANLGRTNTGELFFGEGSRLTVL.